Shown below are 11 T cell receptor beta chains from a single sample sequenced in a study of monozygotic twins with cystic fibrosis. Some clones are missing from TCRdb's copy, which holds only in-frame ones; the method was immunoSEQ multiplex PCR. The sample has 14,000 or so clones, approximately 92% seen once. Sequenced material: blood. The receptors derive from a girl aged 2-10 years with cystic fibrosis.

The V call is TRBV5-1, the J call TRBJ2-1; D assignment may be TRBD1 or TRBD2 (5 bases each). The CDR3 contains 16 residues. The germline gives CDR1 SGHRS, CDR2 YFSETQ. The V end was cut by 0 bases, the J end by 5 bases, with 15 bases between. DNA for the CDR3: TGCGCCAGCAGCTTGGTGGCTAGCTGGGGACACAATGAGCAGTTCTTC. It encodes CASSLVASWGHNEQFF.

This clone was counted a few times. The chain uses TRBV25-1 and TRBJ2-1, with D possibly being TRBD2 (6 bases). Germline CDR1 and CDR2: MGHDK and SYGVNS. Trimming pared 4 bases from V and 7 bases from J, leaving 14 bases between. This CDR3 comprises 14 residues. The CDR3: CASSVGSGHNEQFF. CDR3 nucleotides: TGTGCCAGCAGTGTAGGGAGCGGGCATAATGAGCAGTTCTTC.

This clone is a singleton in its sample. This chain links TRBV27 with TRBJ2-7; the D is unclear. V was clipped by 1 base and J by 5 bases, with 15 bases between them. Germline V lookup: CDR1 MNHEY, CDR2 SMNVEV (reference sequence). This CDR3 has 15 residues. The CDR3 reads CASSLYGIMVHEQYF. The DNA for the CDR3 is TGTGCCAGCAGTTTATATGGCATAATGGTCCACGAGCAGTACTTC.

The chain combines TRBV4-2 with TRBJ2-3; 15 bases are shared with TRBD2. The CDR3 has 20 residues. Germline V lookup: CDR1 LGHNA, CDR2 YNFKEQ. The trim removed 2 bases at V and 1 base at J, leaving 10 bases unmatched. The CDR3 sequence is CASSQSPGLAGGPRTDTQYF. CDR3 coding DNA: TGTGCCAGCAGCCAATCTCCGGGACTAGCGGGAGGCCCACGCACAGATACGCAGTATTTT.

The rearrangement joins TRBV7-3 to TRBJ2-1, with 10 nucleotides matching TRBD2. V gave up 4 bases and J gave up 5 bases; unmatched junction bases: 8. The CDR3 is made up of 16 amino acids. The germline V gene has CDR1 SGHTA and CDR2 FQGTGA. The CDR3 sequence is CASSSKGLAPDNEQFF. Written as DNA, the CDR3 is TGTGCCAGCAGCTCAAAGGGACTAGCGCCCGACAATGAGCAGTTCTTC.

V gene TRBV15 combines with J gene TRBJ2-3, with TRBD2 identical over 9 bases. The CDR3 loop spans 15 amino acids. The V segment lost 1 base and the J segment 6 bases; nucleotides outside the gene matches: 5. In germline, CDR1 is LNHNV, CDR2 YYDKDF (reference sequence). This CDR3 is CATSRVAGGRDTQYF. CDR3 bases: TGTGCCACCAGCAGAGTCGCGGGAGGGCGGGATACGCAGTATTTT. Looking up the rest from reference TRBV15 and TRBJ2-3 gives the full variable domain: DAMVIQNPRYQVTQFGKPVTLSCSQTLNHNVMYWYQQKSSQAPKLLFHYYDKDFNNEADTPDNFQSRRPNTSFCFLDIRSPGLGDTAMYLCATSRVAGGRDTQYFGPGTRLTVL.

This chain uses TRBV11-2 with TRBJ2-2; TRBD2 agrees at 13 bases. The CDR3 has 15 amino acids. V shed 9 bases, J shed 6 bases, and the junction held 7 bases outside the gene matches. Germline V lookup: CDR1 SGHAT, CDR2 FQNNGV. CDR3 in DNA: TGTGCCAGTAGACCACTAGCGGGAGGGTCCGGGGAGCTGTTTTTT. This gives the protein CASRPLAGGSGELFF.

The chain couples TRBV7-9 to TRBJ1-3; D is ambiguous. Germline CDR1 reads SEHNR; CDR2 reads FQNEAQ (reference sequence). The CDR3 has 14 amino acids. Trimming cost V 1 base and J 4 bases, with 8 bases left between them. The CDR3 DNA reads TGTGCCAGCAGCTTAGAAGGGTTAGGAAACACCATATATTTT. Its protein is CASSLEGLGNTIYF.

The J gene is TRBJ1-2, the V gene TRBV30, with D unresolved. The CDR3 spans 12 residues. Germline CDR1 reads GTSNPN; CDR2 reads SVGIG (reference sequence). V dropped 8 bases and J dropped 3 bases, with 13 bases sitting between them. The CDR3 spells CAADRVDYGYTF. CDR3 in DNA: TGTGCCGCGGACCGAGTTGACTATGGCTACACCTTC.

This clone was observed once. The V and J genes are TRBV27 and TRBJ1-5, with D perhaps TRBD1 (6 bases). The V end lost 6 bases, the J end lost 6 bases, and 18 bases lay between the germline ends. CDR3 size: 15 residues. Germline CDR1 is MNHEY and CDR2 is SMNVEV (reference sequence). The CDR3 here is CASRGDPGAGQPQHF. The CDR3 DNA reads as TGTGCCAGCAGAGGAGACCCGGGGGCCGGTCAGCCCCAGCATTTT.

J is TRBJ2-2 and V is TRBV5-1; 7 nucleotides match TRBD1. J lost 2 bases, V lost 1 base, and 11 bases had no gene match. This CDR3 contains 18 residues. Germline V gene sequence: CDR1 SGHRS, CDR2 YFSETQ. CDR3 nucleotide sequence: TGCGCCAGCAGCTTGAGGGTTAGGACAGGACCCAACACCGGGGAGCTGTTTTTT. It yields the protein CASSLRVRTGPNTGELFF.